The T cell receptor beta chain described here comes from a study of T cells in tuberculosis. Study results and caveats: Active tuberculosis patients had shorter CDR3-alpha; the beta difference was nonsignificant.

The V segment lost 3 bases and the J segment 0 bases; nucleotides outside the gene matches: 1. Germline assignment: CDR1 WNHNN and CDR2 SYGVQD (reference sequence). This CDR3 region has 14 residues. About this clone: Its antigen is unknown.

The repertoire was sequenced with immunoSEQ multiplex PCR; TCRdb's copy has only in-frame clones and lacks some. The table lists about 43,000 clones, around 94% of them singletons. Material: PBMCs. The rearrangement joins TRBV10-1 to TRBJ2-7, with TRBD2 matching 8 bases. The clonotype originates from a donor between 10 and 35 years old with latent tuberculosis or without tuberculosis infection. Some clones in this sample may be carry-over from other donors' samples. CDR3 loop: CASSDGGASYEQYF. DNA for the CDR3: TGCGCCAGCAGTGACGGGGGGGCCTCCTACGAGCAGTACTTC.